Each of the 21 T cell receptor beta chains below was sequenced from the same sample in a study of cytomegalovirus exposure and HLA in healthy donors. Primers for the PCR totalled 60 Vbeta and 13 Jbeta. This table comes from immunoSEQ multiplex PCR, and its TCRdb copy is limited to in-frame clones, with some not included. The sample contains 140,000 or so clones, over 65% of which appear only once. The sample comprised PBMCs. These receptors originate from a woman in her twenties or thirties in good health and CMV-seronegative.

For the CDR3, the DNA is TGTGCCAGCAGCGTAGGCACAAACACAGATACGCAGTATTTT. This sequence encodes CASSVGTNTDTQYF. The chain couples TRBV9 to TRBJ2-3; D unresolved. V was cut by 0 bases and J by 2 bases, with 7 bases left in between. The CDR3 extends over 14 amino acids. Germline lookup yields CDR1 SGDLS and CDR2 YYNGEE.

The chain joins TRBV7-8 to TRBJ2-7; 7 nucleotides match TRBD1. V was pared by 4 bases and J by 2 bases, with 2 bases of the junction left unmatched. Germline CDR1 is SGHVS and CDR2 is FQNEAQ. This CDR3 comprises 13 residues. The CDR3, as DNA: TGTGCCAGCAGCTGGGGGACAGCCTACGAGCAGTACGTC. Translation: CASSWGTAYEQYV.

The chain recombines TRBV10-3 with TRBJ1-4, with D perhaps TRBD1 (5 bases). The germline V gene has CDR1 ENHRY and CDR2 SYGVKD. V lost 6 bases and J 6 bases, leaving 14 bases between the germline ends. This CDR3 is 14 amino acids long. The CDR3 reads CAIRAGSGDEKLFF. In DNA form, the CDR3 reads TGTGCCATCAGGGCAGGGTCGGGGGATGAAAAACTGTTTTTT.

The rearrangement links TRBV28 to TRBJ2-3; D is undetermined. This CDR3 has 15 residues. Germline V gene lookup returns CDR1 MDHEN and CDR2 SYDVKM. Trimming took 3 bases from V and 1 from J, leaving 11 bases between them. CDR3 region: CASSFLAGGTDTQYF. In nucleotides, the CDR3 is TGTGCCAGCAGTTTCCTCGCAGGCGGCACAGATACGCAGTATTTT.

CDR3 protein: CSGFMRAGVDEQFF. CDR3 sequence (DNA): TGCAGCGGCTTTATGAGGGCAGGGGTCGACGAGCAGTTCTTC. This rearrangement joins TRBV29-1 to TRBJ2-1, with D possibly being TRBD1 (6 bases). Germline V CDR1 and CDR2: SQVTM, ANQGSEA. The ends were cut back, 7 bases at V and 10 bases at J, with 23 bases in the middle. This CDR3 has 14 amino acids.

J is TRBJ1-5 and V is TRBV2; D may be TRBD1 (6 bases). The V gene's germline CDR1 is SNHLY and CDR2 FYNNEI. The CDR3 runs 16 residues. With 8 bases removed from V and 2 bases from J, the gap between germline ends came to 19 bases. The CDR3: CASCSQGLGGNQPQHF. Written as DNA, the CDR3 is TGTGCCAGCTGTTCCCAGGGGCTAGGAGGCAATCAGCCCCAGCATTTT.

In its sample, this clone was seen a few times. The chain has TRBV10-3 and TRBJ2-7, with a possible D match to TRBD2 (5 bases). CDR3 size: 12 residues. The germline V and J ends were trimmed by 6 bases and 4 bases, with 10 bases remaining between them. Looked up from germline, CDR1 is ENHRY and CDR2 is SYGVKD. The CDR3 reads CAIRAGGYEQYF. The CDR3 region has the DNA TGTGCCATCAGGGCGGGCGGATACGAGCAGTACTTC.

V usage is TRBV11-3 and J usage is TRBJ2-5; tentatively, D is TRBD2 (5 bases). Trimming removed 3 bases at V and 9 bases at J, with 14 bases between. This CDR3 is built from 13 residues. Per germline, CDR1 SGHNT and CDR2 YENEEA. CDR3 sequence: CASSFGDLGAQYF. The CDR3 bases are TGTGCCAGCAGCTTTGGAGACCTCGGGGCCCAGTACTTC.

This clone appeared once. The V and J genes are TRBV5-8 and TRBJ2-7; 9 bases are a match to TRBD1. This CDR3 spans 13 amino acids. Losses at the gene ends were 4 bases for V and 2 bases for J; bases not matched to a gene: 1. The V gene's germline CDR1 is SGHTS and CDR2 YDEGEE. This chain's CDR3 is CASSRDRAYEQYF. For the CDR3, the DNA is TGTGCCAGCAGCCGGGACAGGGCCTACGAGCAGTACTTC.

This chain joins TRBV7-8 and TRBJ1-5; 7 positions agree with TRBD1. CDR3 size: 16 residues. Germline CDR1 SGHVS, CDR2 FQNEAQ. The junction had 17 bases not matched to a gene; V was cut back by 5 bases and J by 10 bases. The CDR3 DNA reads as TGTGCCAGCAGCCCCCGGGACAGTCATATTATCAGTCCCCAGCATTTT. Translation gives CASSPRDSHIISPQHF.

The sample holds a few counts of this clone. This chain joins TRBV27 and TRBJ2-6, with D tentatively TRBD2 (6 bases). The CDR3 is made up of 15 amino acids. V gave up 4 bases and J gave up 2 bases, with 9 bases separating them. Germline CDR1 and CDR2: MNHEY and SMNVEV (reference sequence). This chain's CDR3 is CASSSGGAGANVLTF. DNA of the CDR3: TGTGCCAGCAGTTCCGGAGGGGCTGGGGCCAACGTCCTGACTTTC.

This chain links TRBV7-8 with TRBJ2-7, with 8 bases lining up with TRBD2. V lost 5 bases to trimming and J lost 3 bases; unmatched junction nucleotides: 6. Germline CDR1 and CDR2: SGHVS and FQNEAQ. There are 14 residues in the CDR3. This CDR3 reads CASSNGLALYEQYF. The CDR3 DNA reads TGTGCCAGCAGCAATGGACTAGCCCTCTACGAGCAGTACTTC.

The rearrangement links TRBV28 to TRBJ2-5, with TRBD1 identical over 11 bases. Germline V gene sequence: CDR1 MDHEN, CDR2 SYDVKM. V lost 4 bases, J lost 1 base, and 8 bases stayed unmatched. The CDR3 has 17 amino acids. CDR3 nucleotide sequence: TGTGCCAGCAGTTACGCACCGGGACAGGGGGGCCAAGAGACCCAGTACTTC. It specifies CASSYAPGQGGQETQYF.

The chain links TRBV5-1 to TRBJ2-1; 11 positions agree with TRBD2. The CDR3 spans 15 residues. Germline assignment: CDR1 SGHRS and CDR2 YFSETQ. V lost 4 bases and J lost 4; bases outside the gene matches: 4. The CDR3 nucleotides are TGCGCCAGCAGCCCCGGACTAGCGGGTTACAATGAGCAGTTCTTC. This gives the protein CASSPGLAGYNEQFF.

The chain is built from TRBV19 and TRBJ1-1; D is possibly TRBD1 (6 bases). V lost 3 bases to trimming and J lost 3 bases, with 11 bases between them. Germline V gene sequence: CDR1 LNHDA, CDR2 SQIVND (reference sequence). The CDR3 extends over 14 amino acids. The CDR3 nucleotides are TGTGCCAGTAGTATTTCTGGGACATACACTGAAGCTTTCTTT. Protein sequence: CASSISGTYTEAFF.

The CDR3 reads CSARRVSTEAFF. As DNA, the CDR3 is TGCAGCGCTCGGAGGGTATCCACTGAAGCTTTCTTT. This chain links TRBV29-1 with TRBJ1-1; no definite D call. The germline V and J ends were trimmed by 7 bases and 4 bases, with 13 bases remaining between them. Germline CDR1 is SQVTM and CDR2 is ANQGSEA. The CDR3 runs 12 residues.

This clone was recorded once. This chain connects TRBV2 to TRBJ2-7, with 7 bases matching TRBD2. Per germline, CDR1 SNHLY and CDR2 FYNNEI. CDR3 length equals 14 residues. The V segment lost 4 bases and the J segment 2 bases; nucleotides outside the gene matches: 5. The CDR3 nucleotides are TGTGCCAGCAGTGGGGCTAGCGGCGCCTACGAGCAGTACGTC. Translation: CASSGASGAYEQYV.

The chain recombines TRBV27 with TRBJ2-1; no clear D. The CDR3 consists of 11 residues. Germline V gene sequence: CDR1 MNHEY, CDR2 SMNVEV (reference sequence). The CDR3 region is CDAHCSHEQFF. The CDR3, as DNA: TGTGACGCGCATTGCTCCCATGAGCAGTTCTTC.

Only one count was recorded for this clone. This chain connects TRBV27 to TRBJ2-7; D unresolved. The CDR3 totals 13 residues. CDR1 is MNHEY and CDR2 is SMNVEV in the germline V gene (reference sequence). V was pared by 6 bases and J by 3 bases, with 12 bases between. Written as DNA, the CDR3 is TGTGCCAGCAGCCAGGCCCTTTGCTACGAGCAGTACGTC. Protein product: CASSQALCYEQYV.

This clone was seen more than once but under ten times. This chain connects TRBV5-1 to TRBJ2-3; D is undetermined. Trimming took off 1 base at V and 6 bases at J, with 6 bases between the two ends. The germline V gene encodes CDR1 SGHRS and CDR2 YFSETQ. This CDR3 region has 12 residues. The CDR3 nucleotides are TGCGCCAGCAGCTTGTTGCGGGATACGCAGTATTTT. It yields the protein CASSLLRDTQYF.

The chain carries TRBV9 and TRBJ2-3, with D uncertain. Germline V gene lookup returns CDR1 SGDLS and CDR2 YYNGEE. The germline V and J ends were trimmed by 0 bases and 0 bases, with 11 bases remaining between them. The CDR3 length is 16 residues. This CDR3 is CASSVVGRSSTDTQYF. As DNA, the CDR3 is TGTGCCAGCAGCGTAGTGGGCAGATCTAGCACAGATACGCAGTATTTT.